The 18 T cell receptor beta chains reported below all come from one sample, sequenced in a study of T cell repertoires in cytomegalovirus infection. One entry per CDR3 protein, called by TCRdb with MiXCR from the reads. The profile covers 40,000 to 60,000 distinct CDR3 sequences, with about a fifth appearing a single time and about 87% taken by the ten largest. These receptors' antigens are unknown. The source was CD8+ T cells from cultured PBMCs, collected from culture after CMV antigen stimulation. The receptors here all came from a human donor in good health (CMV status not recorded). Some clones in this sample may be carry-over from other donors' samples.

This clonotype was counted between two and nine times. V and J are TRBV6-5 and TRBJ2-3; D ambiguous. CDR1 and CDR2 (germline): MNHEY, SVGAGI. V gave up 2 bases and J gave up 6 bases, with 9 bases separating them. The CDR3 totals 13 residues. The CDR3 spells CASSYRAPDTQYF. The CDR3 DNA is TGTGCCAGCAGTTACCGGGCCCCCGATACGCAGTATTTT.

This clonotype was seen a few times. J is TRBJ1-5 and V is TRBV4-3; a possible D gene is TRBD1 (6 bases). CDR1 is LGHNA, CDR2 YSLEER, per germline. Trimming cost V 0 bases and J 6 bases, with 15 bases left between them. This CDR3 has 16 residues. CDR3 DNA sequence: TGCGCCAGCAGCCAAGATTTAGGGGGAGCGGGTCAGCCCCAGCATTTT. This sequence encodes CASSQDLGGAGQPQHF.

J is TRBJ1-2 and V is TRBV19, with D hard to call. V was cut by 5 bases and J by 8 bases, with 18 bases left in between. From germline, CDR1 is LNHDA and CDR2 SQIVND (reference sequence). The CDR3 extends over 14 amino acids. The CDR3 nucleotides read TGTGCCAGTAGTTTCGGACCCCCCCTGGGAGGCTACACCTTC. It codes for CASSFGPPLGGYTF.

The V call is TRBV15, the J call TRBJ2-2, with 12 positions matching TRBD2. V trimming: 1 base; J trimming: 1 base; junction bases outside the gene matches: 4. Germline loops: CDR1 LNHNV, CDR2 YYDKDF (reference sequence). This CDR3 contains 18 residues. CDR3 nucleotides: TGTGCCACCAGCAGAGGGGAGACTAGCGGGAGGAACACCGGGGAGCTGTTTTTT. Protein sequence: CATSRGETSGRNTGELFF.

The genes are TRBV6-1 and TRBJ2-5, with D tentatively TRBD2 (7 bases). The CDR3 runs 14 residues. The germline gives CDR1 MNHNS, CDR2 SASEGT. V was cut by 3 bases and J by 1 base, with 9 bases left in between. The DNA of the CDR3 is TGTGCCAGCAGTGAGGCGGGGGCCCAAGAGACCCAGTACTTC. The encoded protein is CASSEAGAQETQYF.

This clonotype was picked up a small number of times. The rearrangement joins TRBV7-2 to TRBJ1-5, with D perhaps matching TRBD1 (5 bases). V was clipped by 1 base and J by 0 bases, with 13 bases between them. Germline loops: CDR1 SGHTA, CDR2 FQGNSA. The CDR3 is 17 amino acids. The CDR3 nucleotides read TGTGCCAGCAGCTTAGATTGGGGGGATTATAGCAATCAGCCCCAGCATTTT. Its protein product is CASSLDWGDYSNQPQHF.

V and J are TRBV27 and TRBJ1-1, with D perhaps TRBD1 (5 bases). The CDR3 is 14 amino acids. Germline loops: CDR1 MNHEY, CDR2 SMNVEV (reference sequence). V dropped 6 bases and J dropped 3 bases, with 14 bases sitting between them. CDR3 sequence: CASSPWDLDTEAFF. The CDR3 coding sequence is TGTGCCAGCAGCCCGTGGGACCTGGACACTGAAGCTTTCTTT.

Ten or more counts support this clonotype. V and J are TRBV24-1 and TRBJ2-1; maybe TRBD2 (6 bases). CDR1 is KGHDR and CDR2 is SFDVKD in the germline V gene. Between the trimmed V and J ends, which lost 3 bases and 9 bases, there was a span of 17 bases. The CDR3 totals 15 residues. CDR3 loop: CATSDPTDAGGEQFF. CDR3 bases: TGTGCCACCAGTGATCCGACGGACGCCGGGGGTGAGCAGTTCTTC.

This clonotype has a handful of counts. The chain recombines TRBV27 with TRBJ1-5; D is ambiguous. This CDR3 has 14 residues. CDR1 and CDR2 from the germline V gene are MNHEY and SMNVEV (reference sequence). Trimming removed 5 bases at V and 3 bases at J, with 11 bases between. The CDR3, as DNA: TGTGCCAGCAGTACCCGGGAAAACAATCAGCCCCAGCATTTT. It yields the protein CASSTRENNQPQHF.

This clonotype came up a few times. V is TRBV6-6 and J is TRBJ2-2, with 7 bases lining up with TRBD1. CDR1 and CDR2 (germline): MNHNY, SVGAGI (reference sequence). After removal of 2 bases from V and 1 base from J, the junction contained 4 bases not matched to a gene. The CDR3 loop spans 16 amino acids. The CDR3 spells CASSYKGGLNTGELFF. CDR3 nucleotide sequence: TGTGCCAGCAGTTACAAAGGGGGCCTGAACACCGGGGAGCTGTTTTTT.

This clonotype was observed a handful of times. V gene TRBV24-1 combines with J gene TRBJ2-1; D may be TRBD1 (5 bases). The CDR3 extends over 13 amino acids. CDR1 is KGHDR and CDR2 is SFDVKD in the germline V gene. V lost 6 bases and J 1 base, leaving 6 bases between the germline ends. This CDR3 is CATSPGSYNEQFF. The DNA of the CDR3 is TGTGCCACCAGTCCAGGGTCCTACAATGAGCAGTTCTTC.

In nucleotides, the CDR3 is TGTGCCAGCAGCTCGGGTTTGCTAGCGCGGGATACGCAGTATTTT. Protein: CASSSGLLARDTQYF. The chain links TRBV7-8 to TRBJ2-3, with D maybe TRBD2 (6 bases). V lost 4 bases to trimming and J lost 6 bases, with 17 bases between them. Per germline, CDR1 SGHVS and CDR2 FQNEAQ. CDR3 length: 15 amino acids. Full variable domain (rest looked up from reference TRBV7-8 and TRBJ2-3): GAGVSQSPRYKVAKRGQDVALRCDPISGHVSLFWYQQALGQGPEFLTYFQNEAQLDKSGLPSDRFFAERPEGSVSTLKIQRTQQEDSAVYLCASSSGLLARDTQYFGPGTRLTVL.

CDR3 in DNA: TGTGCCAGCAGCCCGTACGGCGCCGACACCGGGGAGCTGTTTTTT. Its translation is CASSPYGADTGELFF. The chain uses TRBV7-9 and TRBJ2-2; D not certain. Trimming left V 5 bases short and J 3 bases short, with 13 bases between. The V gene's germline CDR1 is SEHNR and CDR2 FQNEAQ (reference sequence). The length of the CDR3 is 15 residues.

This chain links TRBV4-2 with TRBJ2-7, with a weak D call TRBD1 (5 bases). The CDR3 spans 15 residues. CDR1 LGHNA and CDR2 YNFKEQ come from the germline V gene. Between the trimmed V and J ends, which lost 3 bases and 2 bases, there was a span of 14 bases. CDR3 nucleotides: TGTGCCAGCAGCCATCACGACAGTAACCCCTACGAGCAGTACTTC. It codes for CASSHHDSNPYEQYF.

The CDR3 protein is CASSLAGGAYTF. The CDR3 DNA follows: TGTGCCAGCAGCTTAGCGGGAGGGGCCTACACCTTC. The rearrangement links TRBV7-6 to TRBJ1-2, with a tentative D call TRBD1 (5 bases). The germline V and J ends were trimmed by 0 bases and 10 bases, with 9 bases remaining between them. The CDR3 consists of 12 residues. Germline V gives CDR1 SGHVS, CDR2 FNYEAQ.

There are a few counts of this clonotype. The chain joins TRBV20-1 to TRBJ2-7; 8 nucleotides agree with TRBD1. The ends lost 5 bases at V and 3 bases at J; junction bases unmatched: 6. The CDR3 has 13 amino acids. Per germline, CDR1 DFQATT and CDR2 SNEGSKA (reference sequence). For the CDR3, the DNA is TGCAGTGCTTTGACAGGGGATTTCTACGAGCAGTACTTC. Its translation: CSALTGDFYEQYF.

This clonotype was observed at least ten times. The chain is built from TRBV7-8 and TRBJ1-4; 8 positions agree with TRBD1. V lost 5 bases and J lost 6; bases outside the gene matches: 17. The length of the CDR3 is 18 residues. Germline assignment: CDR1 SGHVS and CDR2 FQNEAQ. The CDR3 bases are TGTGCCAGCAGCCGAAAAAGGGACAGGCGGAAAAGGGATGAAAAACTGTTTTTT. Protein sequence: CASSRKRDRRKRDEKLFF.

In its sample, this clonotype was seen a few times. The rearrangement uses TRBV11-3 and TRBJ2-2, with 11 nucleotides matching TRBD1. Germline trimming cut 4 bases from V and 6 bases from J; bases unmatched to any gene: 7. The CDR3 has 16 residues. The V gene's germline CDR1 is SGHNT and CDR2 YENEEA. Here the CDR3 reads CASSSWDRGSAGELFF. The CDR3 coding sequence is TGTGCCAGCAGCTCATGGGACAGGGGGTCCGCCGGGGAGCTGTTTTTT.